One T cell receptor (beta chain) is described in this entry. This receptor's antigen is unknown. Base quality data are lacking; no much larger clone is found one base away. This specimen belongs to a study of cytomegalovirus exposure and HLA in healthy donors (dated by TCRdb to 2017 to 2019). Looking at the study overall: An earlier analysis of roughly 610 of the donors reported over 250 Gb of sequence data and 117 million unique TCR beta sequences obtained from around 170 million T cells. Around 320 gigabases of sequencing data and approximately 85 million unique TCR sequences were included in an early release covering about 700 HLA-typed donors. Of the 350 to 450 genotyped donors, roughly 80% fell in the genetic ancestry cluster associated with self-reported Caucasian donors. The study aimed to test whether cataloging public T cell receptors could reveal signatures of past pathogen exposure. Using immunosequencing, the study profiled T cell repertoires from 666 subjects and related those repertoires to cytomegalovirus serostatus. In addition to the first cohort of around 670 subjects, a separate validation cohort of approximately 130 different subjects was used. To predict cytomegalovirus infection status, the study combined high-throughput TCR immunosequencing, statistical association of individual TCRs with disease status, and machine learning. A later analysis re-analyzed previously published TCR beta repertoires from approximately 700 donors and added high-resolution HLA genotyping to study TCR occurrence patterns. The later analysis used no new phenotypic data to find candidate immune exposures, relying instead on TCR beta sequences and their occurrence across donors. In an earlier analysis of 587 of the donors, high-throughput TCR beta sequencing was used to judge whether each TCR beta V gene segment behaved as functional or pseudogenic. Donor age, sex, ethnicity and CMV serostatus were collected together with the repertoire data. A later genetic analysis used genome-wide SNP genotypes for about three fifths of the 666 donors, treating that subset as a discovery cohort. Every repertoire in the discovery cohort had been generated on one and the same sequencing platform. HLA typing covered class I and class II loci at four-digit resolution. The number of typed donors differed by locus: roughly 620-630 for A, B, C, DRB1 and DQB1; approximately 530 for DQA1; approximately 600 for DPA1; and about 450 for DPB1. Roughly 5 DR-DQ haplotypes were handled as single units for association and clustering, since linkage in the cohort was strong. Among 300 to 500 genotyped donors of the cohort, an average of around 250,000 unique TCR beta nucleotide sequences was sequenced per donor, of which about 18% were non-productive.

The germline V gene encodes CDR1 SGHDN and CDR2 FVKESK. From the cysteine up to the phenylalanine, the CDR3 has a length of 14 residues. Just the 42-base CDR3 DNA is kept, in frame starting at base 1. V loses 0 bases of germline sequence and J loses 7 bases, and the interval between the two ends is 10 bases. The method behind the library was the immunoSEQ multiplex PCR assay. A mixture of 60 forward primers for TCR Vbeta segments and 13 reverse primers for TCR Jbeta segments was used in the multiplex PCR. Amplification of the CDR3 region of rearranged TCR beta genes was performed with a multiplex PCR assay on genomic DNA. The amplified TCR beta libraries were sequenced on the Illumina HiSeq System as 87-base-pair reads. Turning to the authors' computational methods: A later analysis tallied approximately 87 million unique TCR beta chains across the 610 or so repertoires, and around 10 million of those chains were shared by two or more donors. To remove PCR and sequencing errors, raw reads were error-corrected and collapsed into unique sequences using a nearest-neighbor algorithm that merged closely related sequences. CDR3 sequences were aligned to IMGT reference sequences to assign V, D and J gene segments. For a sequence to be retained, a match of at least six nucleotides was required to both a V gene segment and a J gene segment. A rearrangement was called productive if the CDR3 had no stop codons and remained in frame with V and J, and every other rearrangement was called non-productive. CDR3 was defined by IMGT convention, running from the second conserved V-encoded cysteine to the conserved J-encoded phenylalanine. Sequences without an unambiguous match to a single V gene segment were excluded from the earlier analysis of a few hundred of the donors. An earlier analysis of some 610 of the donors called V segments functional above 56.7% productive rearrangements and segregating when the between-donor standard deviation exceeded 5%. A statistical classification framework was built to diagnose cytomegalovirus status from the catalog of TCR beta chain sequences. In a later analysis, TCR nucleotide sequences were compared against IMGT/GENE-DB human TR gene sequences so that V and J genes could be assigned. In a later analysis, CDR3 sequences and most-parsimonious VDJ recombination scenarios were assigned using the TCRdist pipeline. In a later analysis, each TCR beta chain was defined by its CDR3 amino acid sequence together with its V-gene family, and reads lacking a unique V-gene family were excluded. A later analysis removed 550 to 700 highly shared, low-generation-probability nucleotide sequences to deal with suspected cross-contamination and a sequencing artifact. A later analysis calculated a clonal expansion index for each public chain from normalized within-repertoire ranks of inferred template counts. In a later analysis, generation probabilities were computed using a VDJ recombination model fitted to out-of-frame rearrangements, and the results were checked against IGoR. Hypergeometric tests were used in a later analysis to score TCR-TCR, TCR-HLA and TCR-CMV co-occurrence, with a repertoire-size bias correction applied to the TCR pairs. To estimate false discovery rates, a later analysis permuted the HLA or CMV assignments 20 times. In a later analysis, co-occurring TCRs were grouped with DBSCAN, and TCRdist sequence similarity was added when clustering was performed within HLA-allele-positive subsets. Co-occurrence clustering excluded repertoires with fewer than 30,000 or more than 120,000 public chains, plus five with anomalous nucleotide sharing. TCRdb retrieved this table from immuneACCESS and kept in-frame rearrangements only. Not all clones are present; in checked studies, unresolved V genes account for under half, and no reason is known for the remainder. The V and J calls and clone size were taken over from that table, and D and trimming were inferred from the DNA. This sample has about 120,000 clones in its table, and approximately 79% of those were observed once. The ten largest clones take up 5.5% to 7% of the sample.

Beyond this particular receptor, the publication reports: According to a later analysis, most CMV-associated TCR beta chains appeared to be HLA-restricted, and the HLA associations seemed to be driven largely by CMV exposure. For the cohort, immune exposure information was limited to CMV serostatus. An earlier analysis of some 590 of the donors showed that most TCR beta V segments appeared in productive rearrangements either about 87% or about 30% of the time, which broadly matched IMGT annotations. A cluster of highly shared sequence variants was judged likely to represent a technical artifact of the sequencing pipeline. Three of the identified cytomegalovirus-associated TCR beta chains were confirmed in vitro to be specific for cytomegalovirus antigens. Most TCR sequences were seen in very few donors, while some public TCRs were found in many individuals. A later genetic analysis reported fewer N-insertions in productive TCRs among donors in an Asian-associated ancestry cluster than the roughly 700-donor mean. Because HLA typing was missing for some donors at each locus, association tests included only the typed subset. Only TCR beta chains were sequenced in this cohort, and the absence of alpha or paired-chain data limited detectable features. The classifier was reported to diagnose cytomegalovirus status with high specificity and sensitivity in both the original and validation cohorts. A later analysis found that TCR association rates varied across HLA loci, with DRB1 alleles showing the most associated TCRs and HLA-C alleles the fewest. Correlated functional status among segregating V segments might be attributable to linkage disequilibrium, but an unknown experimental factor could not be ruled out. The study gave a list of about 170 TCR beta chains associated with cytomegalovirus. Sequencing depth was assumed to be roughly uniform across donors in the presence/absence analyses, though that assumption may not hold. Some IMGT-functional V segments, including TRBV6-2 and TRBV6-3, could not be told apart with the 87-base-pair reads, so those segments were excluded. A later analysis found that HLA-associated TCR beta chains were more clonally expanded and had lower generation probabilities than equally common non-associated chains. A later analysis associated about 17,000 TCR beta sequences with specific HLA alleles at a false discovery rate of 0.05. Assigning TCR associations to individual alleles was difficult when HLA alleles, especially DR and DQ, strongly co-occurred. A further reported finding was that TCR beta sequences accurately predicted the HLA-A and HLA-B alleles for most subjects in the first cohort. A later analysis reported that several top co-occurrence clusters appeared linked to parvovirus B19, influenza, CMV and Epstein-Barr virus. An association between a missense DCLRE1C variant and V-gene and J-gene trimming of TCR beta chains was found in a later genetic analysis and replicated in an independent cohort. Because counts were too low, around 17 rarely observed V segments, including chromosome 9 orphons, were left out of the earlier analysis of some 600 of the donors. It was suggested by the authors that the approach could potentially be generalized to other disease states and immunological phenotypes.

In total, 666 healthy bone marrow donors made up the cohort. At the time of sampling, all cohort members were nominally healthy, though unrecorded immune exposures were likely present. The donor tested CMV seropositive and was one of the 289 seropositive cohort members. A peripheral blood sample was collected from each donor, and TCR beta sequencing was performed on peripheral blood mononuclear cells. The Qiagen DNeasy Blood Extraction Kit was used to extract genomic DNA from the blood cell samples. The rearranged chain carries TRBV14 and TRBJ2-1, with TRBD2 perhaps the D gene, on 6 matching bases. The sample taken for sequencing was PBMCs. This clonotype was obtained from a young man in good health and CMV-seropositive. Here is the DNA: TGTGCCAGCAGCCAAGATCCCAGCGGGAATGAGCAGTTCTTC. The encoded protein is CASSQDPSGNEQFF. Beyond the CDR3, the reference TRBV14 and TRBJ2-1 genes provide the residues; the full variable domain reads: EAGVTQFPSHSVIEKGQTVTLRCDPISGHDNLYWYRRVMGKEIKFLLHFVKESKQDESGMPNNRFLAERTGGTYSTLKVQPAELEDSGVYFCASSQDPSGNEQFFGPGTRLTVL.